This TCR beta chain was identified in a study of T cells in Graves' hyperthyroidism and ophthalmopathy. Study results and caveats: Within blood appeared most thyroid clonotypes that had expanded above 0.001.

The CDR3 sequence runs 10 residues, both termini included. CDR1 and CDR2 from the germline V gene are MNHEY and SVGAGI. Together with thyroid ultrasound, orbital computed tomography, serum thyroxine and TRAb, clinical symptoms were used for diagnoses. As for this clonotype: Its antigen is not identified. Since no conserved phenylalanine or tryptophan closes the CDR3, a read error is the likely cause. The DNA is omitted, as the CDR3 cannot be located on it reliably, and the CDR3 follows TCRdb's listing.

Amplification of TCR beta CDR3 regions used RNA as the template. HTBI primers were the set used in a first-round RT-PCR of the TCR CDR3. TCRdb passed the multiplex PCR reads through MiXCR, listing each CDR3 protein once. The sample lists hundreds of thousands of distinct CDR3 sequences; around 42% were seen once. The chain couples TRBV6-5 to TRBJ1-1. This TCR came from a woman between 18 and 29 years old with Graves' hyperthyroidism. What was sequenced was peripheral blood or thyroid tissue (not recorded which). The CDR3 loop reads CASSSQTGTL.